The subject of this entry is one T cell receptor beta chain. The data were produced by immunoSEQ multiplex PCR, yet TCRdb's version contains in-frame clones alone and is incomplete. Among under 300,000 clones listed, about 88% were seen once. This entry belongs to a study of blood T cell repertoires in COVID-19. Trimming pared 0 bases from V and 7 bases from J, leaving 15 bases between. Germline V gene sequence: CDR1 KGHDR, CDR2 SFDVKD. The CDR3 spans 16 residues. The sample was peripheral blood. The chain has TRBV24-1 and TRBJ1-5; D is unclear. The origin of this receptor is a woman in her 40s who had recovered from COVID-19. The CDR3 loop is CATSDLGEPWSQPQHF. The CDR3 DNA reads TGTGCCACCAGTGATTTGGGGGAGCCGTGGAGCCAGCCCCAGCATTTT.